Listed below are T cell receptor beta chains from one sample, sequenced in a study of a mutant IDH1 vaccine in newly diagnosed glioma. Method: immunoSEQ multiplex PCR; TCRdb's copy keeps in-frame clones and lacks some. The repertoire consists of over 95,000 clones, with roughly 90% occurring once and the leading ten covering 0.5% to 0.65%. These TCRs' antigens remain unknown. The specimen was PBMCs, collected from a glioma patient whose treatment included an IDH1 peptide vaccine. These receptor sequences come from a woman in her forties or fifties with glioma. Both conserved end residues are part of each CDR3. Fields, in order: D gene, V gene, clone size, J gene, CDR3 DNA, CDR3 protein. The D gene is left open where the match is weak. Size is stated for part of the rows, as once, few or many counts, or as a class when the clone is expanded.

NA	TRBV4-2	NA	TRBJ1-5	TGTGCCAGCAGCCAAGATGTAACAGCCCCTGGGGAGCCCCAGCATTTT	CASSQDVTAPGEPQHF
TRBD1	TRBV7-9	NA	TRBJ2-7	TGTGCCAGCAGCAGACAGGGGGCCTCCTACGAGCAGTACTTC	CASSRQGASYEQYF
NA	TRBV9	NA	TRBJ2-1	TGTGCCAGCAGCTCCGGTTGGGGGGACGAGCAGTTCTTC	CASSSGWGDEQFF
NA	TRBV2	NA	TRBJ2-1	TGTGCCAGCAGGCATCCCGGCCTATACAATGAGCAGTTCTTC	CASRHPGLYNEQFF
NA	TRBV28	NA	TRBJ1-5	TGTGCCAGCAGTTTACGACCTAGGAATCAGCCCCAGCATTTT	CASSLRPRNQPQHF
NA	TRBV27	NA	TRBJ2-7	TGTGCCAGCAGCCTCCTGCCGGGAGACCTCTACGAGCAGTACTTC	CASSLLPGDLYEQYF
NA	TRBV7-8	NA	TRBJ1-4	TGTGCCAGCAGCTCCAACGCGGCCACAACTAATGAAAAACTGTTTTTT	CASSSNAATTNEKLFF
NA	TRBV7-9	few	TRBJ1-1	TGTGCCAGCAGCTTAACGTCTACTGAAGCTTTCTTT	CASSLTSTEAFF
NA	TRBV5-4	NA	TRBJ2-2	TGTGCCAGCAGCTTGCAAAACAAGCTTTCCGGGGAGCTGTTTTTT	CASSLQNKLSGELFF
NA	TRBV4-2	NA	TRBJ2-7	TGTGCCAGCAGCCAAGGGGTGAGGGGAGGTAAACACGAGCAGTACTTC	CASSQGVRGGKHEQYF
NA	TRBV10-2	once	TRBJ2-5	TGCGCCAGCAGGGGGGGGACAGGACAAGAGACCCAGTACTTC	CASRGGTGQETQYF
NA	TRBV19	few	TRBJ1-3	TGTGCCAGTAGTATTGGTCTGGCGGACACCATATATTTT	CASSIGLADTIYF
NA	TRBV7-3	NA	TRBJ1-1	TGTGCCAGCAGCTTAACTGGGGAGGACACTGAAGCTTTCTTT	CASSLTGEDTEAFF
NA	TRBV28	NA	TRBJ2-7	TGTGCCAGCAGTTTCCCTGAATGGGCCTACGAGCAGTACTTC	CASSFPEWAYEQYF
NA	TRBV21-1	once	TRBJ2-2	TGTGCCAGCAGCAAAGGCCCGTCGGCCCCGCCGGGGGAGCTGTTTTTT	CASSKGPSAPPGELFF
NA	TRBV28	NA	TRBJ1-2	TGTGCCAGCAGCTTAGACGCCGAGGTAAACGGCTACACCTTC	CASSLDAEVNGYTF
NA	TRBV19	once	TRBJ1-5	TGTGCCAGTGCGACGGATAGCAATCAGCCCCAGCATTTT	CASATDSNQPQHF
NA	TRBV10-2	many	TRBJ1-1	TGCGCCAGCAGTGAGCCCCTCATACAGGGAGGAGACACTGAAGCTTTCTTT	CASSEPLIQGGDTEAFF
TRBD1	TRBV7-2	many	TRBJ1-5	TGTGCCAGCAGCTCGCAGACAGGGGAAGAGCCCCAGCATTTT	CASSSQTGEEPQHF
TRBD2	TRBV5-4	once	TRBJ2-1	TGTGCCAGCAGCGCATGGCTAGCGGGAGATATTAATGAGCAGTTCTTC	CASSAWLAGDINEQFF
NA	TRBV6-5	NA	TRBJ2-1	TGTGCCAGCAGTTACTCGATTCCCGGGAGCGGGCGGGAGCAGTTCTTC	CASSYSIPGSGREQFF
NA	TRBV5-6	NA	TRBJ2-2	TGTGCCAGCAGCTTGGAATTCAGGGGTTCGAACACCGGGGAGCTGTTTTTT	CASSLEFRGSNTGELFF
NA	TRBV7-8	NA	TRBJ2-2	TGTGCCAGCAGCCCGGACACCTATTCCGGGGAGCTGTTTTTT	CASSPDTYSGELFF
NA	TRBV28	NA	TRBJ2-7	TGTGCCAGCGGGAGGGGGGCCTACGAGCAGTACTTC	CASGRGAYEQYF
NA	TRBV5-1	NA	TRBJ2-2	TGCGCCAGCAGCTTGAGAAGTCCCGGGGAGCTGTTTTTT	CASSLRSPGELFF
NA	TRBV7-7	NA	TRBJ2-7	TGTGCTAGCAGCTATAGCGGCTACAGCGAGCAGTACTTC	CASSYSGYSEQYF
NA	TRBV19	NA	TRBJ1-1	TGTGCCAGTAGTATCCCACCCCAGAACACTGAAGCTTTCTTT	CASSIPPQNTEAFF
NA	TRBV9	NA	TRBJ2-7	TGTGCCAGCAGCGTAGATAGTCTTTCCTACGAGCAGTACTTC	CASSVDSLSYEQYF
TRBD1	TRBV5-1	once	TRBJ1-2	TGCGCCAGCAGCCAGAGACAGGGGAACGTAGACTATGGCTACACCTTC	CASSQRQGNVDYGYTF
NA	TRBV29-1	once	TRBJ2-5	TGCAGCGTCCTCCCGCCCTCGGGACTCCAAGAGACCCAGTACTTC	CSVLPPSGLQETQYF
NA	TRBV5-3	NA	TRBJ1-1	TGTGCCAGAAGCTATAGTACCGACGGACCTCGGAACACTGAAGCTTTCTTT	CARSYSTDGPRNTEAFF
NA	TRBV18	NA	TRBJ1-1	TGTGCCAGCTCACCAAGAGAGGGGGAAGCTTTCTTT	CASSPREGEAFF
NA	TRBV29-1	NA	TRBJ2-3	TGCAGCGTTGAAGGCGGGAAGGGGACAGATACGCAGTATTTT	CSVEGGKGTDTQYF
NA	TRBV4-1	few	TRBJ1-5	TGCGCCAGCAGCCAAGATTGGATTAGCAATCAGCCCCAGCATTTT	CASSQDWISNQPQHF
NA	TRBV4-1	few	TRBJ1-1	TGCGCCAGCAGCCAAGGGAGGGCAAGGGTAAACACTGAAGCTTTCTTT	CASSQGRARVNTEAFF
NA	TRBV11-1	once	TRBJ1-2	TGTGCCAGCAGCCCATACAGGGAGTATGGCTACACCTTC	CASSPYREYGYTF
NA	TRBV19	NA	TRBJ2-7	TGTGCCAGTAGTATAAGGGGCCCTGGCGGGATCTTCTACGAGCAGTACTTC	CASSIRGPGGIFYEQYF
TRBD2	TRBV9	NA	TRBJ2-7	TGTGCCAGCAGCGCCGGGGGGACCTCCTACGAGCAGTACTTC	CASSAGGTSYEQYF
TRBD2	TRBV6-5	NA	TRBJ2-2	TGTGCCAGCAGTTACTCGGCGGGAGAGGGTACCGGGGAGCTGTTTTTT	CASSYSAGEGTGELFF
NA	TRBV9	few	TRBJ1-3	TGTGCCAGCAGCGGAAACACCATATATTTT	CASSGNTIYF
TRBD1	TRBV5-1	NA	TRBJ2-3	TGCGCCAGCAGCCCAAGACCCGGGACAGGGGGTTCGGGGTATTTT	CASSPRPGTGGSGYF
TRBD1	TRBV29-1	NA	TRBJ2-7	TGCAGCGTTGGGGGACAGGGCCCCTACGAGCAGTACTTC	CSVGGQGPYEQYF
NA	TRBV4-2	NA	TRBJ1-3	TGTGCCAGCAGCCAAGATCGTGCCTCCTCTGGAAACACCATATATTTT	CASSQDRASSGNTIYF
NA	TRBV7-9	NA	TRBJ1-1	TGTGCCAGCCGCAAACAGGGAGGCACTGAAGCTTTCTTT	CASRKQGGTEAFF
NA	TRBV7-9	NA	TRBJ2-7	TGTGCCAGCGGCTGGCCTCCCTCGGGAGTGCCCTCCTACGAGCAGTACTTC	CASGWPPSGVPSYEQYF
NA	TRBV28	few	TRBJ1-1	TGTGCCAGCAGTTTATTCCGTGAAGCTTTCTTT	CASSLFREAFF
NA	TRBV10-1	NA	TRBJ2-2	TGCGCCAGCCCCCCAGAACTCGGGGAGCTGTTTTTT	CASPPELGELFF
NA	TRBV4-1	NA	TRBJ2-1	TGCGCCAGCAGCCAAGGCCCGGGCCGTGCCAGGGCTGGGGATGAGCAGTTCTTC	CASSQGPGRARAGDEQFF
NA	TRBV6-1	NA	TRBJ2-7	TGTGCCGGTCGTGGGGGCCTAGAAGAGCAGTACTTC	CAGRGGLEEQYF
NA	TRBV27	NA	TRBJ2-7	TGTGCCAGCAGTTTAACGGGGTACGAGCAGTACTTC	CASSLTGYEQYF
TRBD2	TRBV29-1	NA	TRBJ2-2	TGCAGCGTTGAAAGCGGGAGGAACACCGGGGAGCTGTTTTTT	CSVESGRNTGELFF
NA	TRBV15	NA	TRBJ2-7	TGTGCCACCAGCAGGATAGCGTTTCGGGACAACTCCTACGAGCAGTACTTC	CATSRIAFRDNSYEQYF
NA	TRBV5-8	NA	TRBJ2-7	TGTGCCAGCAGCCCTATCGGCGAGCAGTACTTC	CASSPIGEQYF
NA	TRBV15	NA	TRBJ1-1	TGTGCCACCAGCCCCACACAGGCGGGGGGCACTGAAGCTTTCTTT	CATSPTQAGGTEAFF
TRBD2	TRBV28	NA	TRBJ2-4	TGTGCCAGCAGTTACTCCGGGACTAGTCAGTACTTC	CASSYSGTSQYF
NA	TRBV4-1	once	TRBJ1-3	TGCGCCAGCAGCCAAGATCGGGACACCTACTCTGGAAACACCATATATTTT	CASSQDRDTYSGNTIYF
NA	TRBV6-1	NA	TRBJ2-5	TGTGCCAGCAGGAGGGAAGAGACCCAGTACTTC	CASRREETQYF
NA	TRBV28	NA	TRBJ1-5	TGTGCCAGCAGTTTATATAGGCCGGGCAATCAGCCCCAGCATTTT	CASSLYRPGNQPQHF
NA	TRBV21-1	once	TRBJ2-4	TGTGCCAGCAGCAACGGAGTAGCCGAGGCCAAAAACATTCAGTACTTC	CASSNGVAEAKNIQYF
TRBD1	TRBV5-5	NA	TRBJ2-5	TGTGCCAGCAGCCAAACCGGGACAGGGCTGAGGTACCAAGAGACCCAGTACTTC	CASSQTGTGLRYQETQYF